The present T cell receptor (beta chain) was sequenced within a study of vaccination effects on CD4 cells after COVID-19. Profiling relied on immunoSEQ multiplex PCR, and the TCRdb table lists in-frame clones only, not all of them. The table records 25,000 to 35,000 clones, roughly 80% of them present only once. This CDR3 has 15 residues. V dropped 8 bases and J dropped 5; count of bases not matched to a gene: 5. Germline lookup yields CDR1 SEHNR and CDR2 FQNEAQ (reference sequence). Points on this clone: Its antigen is unidentified.

Before any sequencing was done, the ViraFEST assay used viral peptide pools to expand antigen-specific CD4+ T cells. The authors isolated CD4+ T cells after roughly 10 days of culture. Vaccine administered to participants consisted of two doses of either BNT162b2 or mRNA-1273. It was on days 3 and 7 that half the medium was replaced with IL-2 medium. The starting material was CD4+ T cells from PBMCs cultured with SARS-CoV-2 spike peptides, obtained after COVID-19 vaccination. The clonotype comes from a human donor who received a COVID-19 vaccine. Some clones in this sample may be carry-over from other donors' samples. The V and J genes are TRBV7-9 and TRBJ2-5, with 16 bases matching TRBD2. CDR3 in DNA: TGTGCCAGCGGGGGACTAGCGGGGGGGCTTGAGACCCAGTACTTC. Its protein is CASGGLAGGLETQYF. Based on the CDR3 plus reference TRBV7-9 and TRBJ2-5, the full variable domain is DTGVSQNPRHKITKRGQNVTFRCDPISEHNRLYWYRQTLGQGPEFLTYFQNEAQLEKSRLLSDRFSAERPKGSFSTLEIQRTEQGDSAMYLCASGGLAGGLETQYFGPGTRLLVL.